These T cell receptor beta chains were read from a single sample in a study of monozygotic twins with inflammatory bowel disease. TCRdb reworked the 5' RACE reads into one entry per CDR3 protein, no DNA. This listing includes 350,000 to 550,000 distinct CDR3 sequences. The sequencing sample was made of blood. Every receptor here comes from a human donor with ulcerative colitis or Crohn's disease, or a healthy co-twin of an affected twin (not recorded which). Both conserved end residues are part of each CDR3. The order of the fields is V gene, J gene, CDR3 protein.

v_call: TRBV5-1
j_call: TRBJ1-1
cdr3_aa: CASSMSGTGAAEAFF

v_call: TRBV3-1
j_call: TRBJ2-3
cdr3_aa: CASRRTSGGTDTQYF

v_call: TRBV12-3/TRBV12-4
j_call: TRBJ1-1
cdr3_aa: CASRRRDYTEAFF

v_call: TRBV11-1
j_call: TRBJ2-3
cdr3_aa: CASGGDTDTQYF

v_call: TRBV14
j_call: TRBJ2-1
cdr3_aa: CASSQDLAVQSVEQFF

v_call: TRBV18
j_call: TRBJ2-6
cdr3_aa: CASSLQGHSGANVLTF

v_call: TRBV12-3/TRBV12-4
j_call: TRBJ1-1
cdr3_aa: CASSPGVTTGKTEAFF

v_call: TRBV12-3/TRBV12-4
j_call: TRBJ1-3
cdr3_aa: CASSRDRGDGNTIYF

v_call: TRBV5-5
j_call: TRBJ2-1
cdr3_aa: CASSLEQGVYNEQFF

v_call: TRBV5-5
j_call: TRBJ2-5
cdr3_aa: CASSLGLDGETQYF

v_call: TRBV7-2
j_call: TRBJ2-5
cdr3_aa: CASSPRMQETQYF

v_call: TRBV6-1
j_call: TRBJ2-2
cdr3_aa: CASSRPGLAGVPGELFF

v_call: TRBV5-6
j_call: TRBJ1-1
cdr3_aa: CASSLMGQNTEAFF

v_call: TRBV2
j_call: TRBJ2-7
cdr3_aa: CASSLGTRSYEQYF

v_call: TRBV5-1
j_call: TRBJ1-4
cdr3_aa: CASRYREREKLFF

v_call: TRBV20-1
j_call: TRBJ1-5
cdr3_aa: CSASPTLDRNQPQHF

v_call: TRBV6-1
j_call: TRBJ1-4
cdr3_aa: CASRPGTGGGKLFF

v_call: TRBV2
j_call: TRBJ1-6
cdr3_aa: CASSAEAVNNSPLHF

v_call: TRBV6-1
j_call: TRBJ1-1
cdr3_aa: CASRSGGDTEAFF

v_call: TRBV15
j_call: TRBJ2-3
cdr3_aa: CASRAADTQYF

v_call: TRBV3-1
j_call: TRBJ2-1
cdr3_aa: CASSQDQGEWNEQFF

v_call: TRBV29-1
j_call: TRBJ2-5
cdr3_aa: CSVPNWGGETQYF

v_call: TRBV5-1
j_call: TRBJ2-1
cdr3_aa: CASSPSPNEQFF

v_call: TRBV7-9
j_call: TRBJ2-1
cdr3_aa: CASSPGTGPWDEQFF

v_call: TRBV5-4
j_call: TRBJ1-1
cdr3_aa: CASSSDSFWTEAFF

v_call: TRBV6-2/TRBV6-3
j_call: TRBJ1-2
cdr3_aa: CASSPGIVGYTF

v_call: TRBV19
j_call: TRBJ1-2
cdr3_aa: CASSPTGTGTRGYTF

v_call: TRBV9
j_call: TRBJ2-7
cdr3_aa: CASSVDGTPIYEQYF

v_call: TRBV18
j_call: TRBJ1-2
cdr3_aa: CASSPPSGNSYGYTF

v_call: TRBV3-1
j_call: TRBJ2-1
cdr3_aa: CASSQALEGGEQFF

v_call: TRBV10-3
j_call: TRBJ2-7
cdr3_aa: CAINDNSYEQYF

v_call: TRBV7-2
j_call: TRBJ2-2
cdr3_aa: CASSPDRGDTGELFF

v_call: TRBV15
j_call: TRBJ2-7
cdr3_aa: CATSSPSSYEQYF

v_call: TRBV28
j_call: TRBJ2-2
cdr3_aa: CASRGQVPTELFF

v_call: TRBV7-6
j_call: TRBJ2-7
cdr3_aa: CASSLGASQGTGEQYF

v_call: TRBV5-5
j_call: TRBJ2-7
cdr3_aa: CASHRAGTLEQYF

v_call: TRBV12-3/TRBV12-4
j_call: TRBJ2-3
cdr3_aa: CASSLAFGGTDTQYF

v_call: TRBV10-3
j_call: TRBJ2-1
cdr3_aa: CAIRPGGPDNEQFF

v_call: TRBV10-3
j_call: TRBJ1-1
cdr3_aa: CAISESTQYTEAFF

v_call: TRBV10-3
j_call: TRBJ1-5
cdr3_aa: CAISDGGYQPQHF

v_call: TRBV7-8
j_call: TRBJ1-1
cdr3_aa: CASSFAGSMANTEAFF

v_call: TRBV12-3/TRBV12-4
j_call: TRBJ1-1
cdr3_aa: CASKEGSSGAEAFF

v_call: TRBV24-1
j_call: TRBJ2-1
cdr3_aa: CATSDPTGKGKFF

v_call: TRBV7-7
j_call: TRBJ1-1
cdr3_aa: CASRRQANTEAFF

v_call: TRBV5-1
j_call: TRBJ2-1
cdr3_aa: CASSERTEPYNEQFF

v_call: TRBV5-1
j_call: TRBJ1-1
cdr3_aa: CASSPKPQGAGEAFF

v_call: TRBV29-1
j_call: TRBJ1-2
cdr3_aa: CSVEDGPEGGYTF

v_call: TRBV12-3/TRBV12-4
j_call: TRBJ2-1
cdr3_aa: CASSFDFGQGDEQFF

v_call: TRBV6-2/TRBV6-3
j_call: TRBJ2-2
cdr3_aa: CASSYVAHRELFF

v_call: TRBV7-9
j_call: TRBJ2-5
cdr3_aa: CASSLLAREETQYF

v_call: TRBV5-1
j_call: TRBJ2-2
cdr3_aa: CASQPGQTSGGELFF

v_call: TRBV29-1
j_call: TRBJ2-7
cdr3_aa: CSVGDRVHEQYF

v_call: TRBV4-3
j_call: TRBJ2-7
cdr3_aa: CASSQGTGGPYEQYF

v_call: TRBV29-1
j_call: TRBJ2-5
cdr3_aa: CSSSEQQETQYF

v_call: TRBV5-1
j_call: TRBJ1-2
cdr3_aa: CASSPGGIGYTF

v_call: TRBV20-1
j_call: TRBJ2-1
cdr3_aa: CSARFGQGANEQFF

v_call: TRBV20-1
j_call: TRBJ2-1
cdr3_aa: CSALPGQGIEQFF

v_call: TRBV7-2
j_call: TRBJ1-1
cdr3_aa: CASSSIRGSAEAFF